Below, one T cell receptor (beta chain) is given with its context. The germline gives CDR1 SGDLS, CDR2 YYNGEE. Unmatched junction bases numbered 7, after V lost 4 bases and J lost 5 bases. CDR3 size: 15 residues. This entry comes from a study of cytomegalovirus exposure and HLA in healthy donors. The PCR made use of 60 Vbeta and 13 Jbeta primers. TCRdb's table, derived via immunoSEQ multiplex PCR, lists solely in-frame clones and lacks some. This table has 140,000 to 150,000 clones, roughly a tenth appearing once. Sequences were obtained from PBMCs. The sequence derives from a male donor in good health and CMV-seronegative. This chain links TRBV9 with TRBJ1-5; TRBD1 matches at 9 bases. DNA of the CDR3: TGTGCCAGCAGCTCCGGGACAGGGTCCCATCAGCCCCAGCATTTT. As protein: CASSSGTGSHQPQHF.